The next 26 T cell receptor beta chains were all read from a single sample in a study of T cell responses to AZD1222 COVID-19 vaccine. Assay used: immunoSEQ multiplex PCR; TCRdb lists only in-frame clones, some missing. This table has some 130,000 clones, just over 90% appearing once. This material consisted of peripheral blood, taken on day 0 of AZD1222 vaccination. The receptor source for this set is an adult in good health.

The rearrangement joins TRBV6-5 to TRBJ2-3; D not certain. V lost 6 bases to trimming and J lost 2 bases, with 9 bases between them. The CDR3 sequence is 13 residues long. Per germline, CDR1 MNHEY and CDR2 SVGAGI. In nucleotides, the CDR3 is TGTGCCAGCAGACAACCCTCCACAGATACGCAGTATTTT. This translates into CASRQPSTDTQYF.

This clone was detected once. The chain links TRBV7-9 to TRBJ1-1; D possibly corresponds to TRBD1 (5 bases). The germline CDR1 and CDR2 sequences are SEHNR and FQNEAQ (reference sequence). Trimming took 2 bases from V and 5 from J, leaving 12 bases between them. The CDR3 consists of 14 residues. The CDR3 loop is CASSLTRVQTEAFF. CDR3 bases: TGTGCCAGCAGCTTAACCAGGGTACAGACTGAAGCTTTCTTT.

As concerns this clone: This sample includes further DNA sequences coding for the same CDR3. V is TRBV6-5 and J is TRBJ1-6; D is ambiguous. The ends were cut back, 2 bases at V and 7 bases at J, with 3 bases in the middle. CDR3 length equals 12 residues. The V gene's germline CDR1 is MNHEY and CDR2 SVGAGI. The CDR3 sequence is CASSYSNSPLHF. DNA for the CDR3: TGTGCCAGCAGTTACAGCAATTCACCCCTCCACTTT.

The rearrangement joins TRBV12-3 or TRBV12-4 to TRBJ2-7; D is unresolved. CDR3 length: 12 residues. V lost 5 bases and J 6 bases, leaving 11 bases between the germline ends. The CDR3 nucleotides are TGTGCCAGCAGTATCGGGTTCGGCGAGCAGTACTTC. It codes for CASSIGFGEQYF.

This chain joins TRBV30 and TRBJ1-1; 8 positions match TRBD1. V was clipped by 0 bases and J by 11 bases; unmatched bases: 5. CDR1 and CDR2 (germline): GTSNPN, SVGIG (reference sequence). CDR3 length equals 12 residues. The CDR3 loop is CAWSVQGGQAFF. CDR3 in DNA: TGTGCCTGGAGTGTACAGGGGGGCCAGGCTTTCTTT.

A word on this clone: The same CDR3 is also encoded by other DNA sequences in this sample. The chain carries TRBV29-1 and TRBJ1-1; D might be TRBD1 (6 bases). Germline CDR1 reads SQVTM; CDR2 reads ANQGSEA. This CDR3 has 13 residues. V was cut by 3 bases and J by 1 base, with 9 bases left in between. CDR3 in amino acids: CSVDRGQNTEAFF. The DNA for the CDR3 is TGCAGCGTTGATAGGGGACAGAACACTGAAGCTTTCTTT.

The V gene is TRBV19, the J gene TRBJ1-1; a weak D match, TRBD1 (6 bases). Trimming removed 4 bases from V and 6 bases from J, with 15 bases in between. The CDR3 consists of 14 residues. Germline values: CDR1 LNHDA, CDR2 SQIVND (reference sequence). For the CDR3, the DNA is TGTGCCAGTAGTACCCTAACAGGGCCCCCTGAAGCTTTCTTT. It is translated as CASSTLTGPPEAFF.

This chain connects TRBV4-3 to TRBJ1-1, with D uncertain. Germline CDR1 is LGHNA and CDR2 is YSLEER. V lost 0 bases and J 0 bases, leaving 8 bases between the germline ends. The CDR3 has 15 amino acids. The CDR3 DNA follows: TGCGCCAGCAGCCAAGAGGGGTACATGAACACTGAAGCTTTCTTT. Translation: CASSQEGYMNTEAFF.

As DNA, the CDR3 is TGCGCCAATTACCCGGACAGGATGGAGCCCCAGCATTTT. Translated, it gives CANYPDRMEPQHF. This chain uses TRBV10-1 with TRBJ1-5, with 7 bases fitting TRBD1. V lost 10 bases and J lost 8; bases outside the gene matches: 11. Germline loops: CDR1 WNHNN, CDR2 SYGVQD (reference sequence). CDR3 length: 13 residues.

The chain is built from TRBV4-1 and TRBJ1-2; D gene ambiguous. CDR1 is MGHRA and CDR2 is YSYEKL in the germline V gene. Trimming removed 1 base from V and 1 base from J, with 7 bases in between. CDR3 length: 14 residues. CDR3 in DNA: TGCGCCAGCAGCCAAGGTCCCCGTAACTATGGCTACACCTTC. This sequence encodes CASSQGPRNYGYTF.

This CDR3 is CASTLGGTGTEAFF. CDR3 nucleotide sequence: TGTGCCAGCACCTTAGGGGGGACCGGCACTGAAGCTTTCTTT. The chain employs TRBV9 and TRBJ1-1, with D possibly matching TRBD1 (6 bases). The CDR3 covers 14 residues. V lost 6 bases and J lost 4, with 16 bases in between. The germline V gene encodes CDR1 SGDLS and CDR2 YYNGEE.

The V and J genes are TRBV7-2 and TRBJ1-5; D unresolved. V was clipped by 3 bases and J by 1 base, with 7 bases between them. CDR3 length equals 14 residues. Germline CDR1 is SGHTA and CDR2 is FQGNSA. The CDR3 region is CASSFMDSNQPQHF. The CDR3, as DNA: TGTGCCAGCAGCTTTATGGACAGCAATCAGCCCCAGCATTTT.

V is TRBV27 and J is TRBJ1-2, with TRBD1 matching over 7 bases. CDR3 size: 12 residues. Germline values: CDR1 MNHEY, CDR2 SMNVEV (reference sequence). V was clipped by 4 bases and J by 8 bases; unmatched bases: 4. CDR3 region: CASSSYRGGYTF. CDR3 coding DNA: TGTGCCAGCAGTTCTTACAGGGGAGGCTACACCTTC.

This chain joins TRBV7-9 and TRBJ2-4, with D possibly matching TRBD1 (7 bases). The CDR3 contains 14 residues. CDR1 is SEHNR, CDR2 FQNEAQ, per germline (reference sequence). V was shortened by 5 bases and J by 8 bases, with 16 bases between the two germline ends. CDR3 in DNA: TGTGCCAGCAGCCCCCCGGGAGACAGGGACATTCAGTACTTC. Protein: CASSPPGDRDIQYF.

This chain uses TRBV9 with TRBJ1-2; D is unclear. Deletions cut 2 bases from V and 2 bases from J, with 10 bases between. The length of the CDR3 is 14 residues. Germline lookup yields CDR1 SGDLS and CDR2 YYNGEE. The CDR3 DNA is TGTGCCAGCAGCGTCTCATCAGGAAACTATGGCTACACCTTC. It specifies CASSVSSGNYGYTF.

The V call is TRBV7-9, the J call TRBJ1-6, with D unresolved. The CDR3 runs to 15 residues. CDR1 is SEHNR and CDR2 is FQNEAQ in the germline V gene (reference sequence). V dropped 1 base and J dropped 1 base, with 5 bases sitting between them. The CDR3 spells CASSLERSYNSPLHF. CDR3 sequence (DNA): TGTGCCAGCAGCTTAGAACGGTCCTATAATTCACCCCTCCACTTT. Supplemented by reference TRBV7-9 and TRBJ1-6, the full variable domain reads DTGVSQNPRHKITKRGQNVTFRCDPISEHNRLYWYRQTLGQGPEFLTYFQNEAQLEKSRLLSDRFSAERPKGSFSTLEIQRTEQGDSAMYLCASSLERSYNSPLHFGNGTRLTVT.

This clone was counted a few times. The chain employs TRBV2 and TRBJ1-4; TRBD1 agrees at 8 bases. Per the germline V gene, CDR1 is SNHLY and CDR2 is FYNNEI. The V segment lost 0 bases and the J segment 6 bases; nucleotides outside the gene matches: 6. The CDR3 contains 16 residues. The CDR3 spells CASSEADRGWDEKLFF. In DNA form, the CDR3 reads TGTGCCAGCAGTGAAGCTGACAGGGGATGGGATGAAAAACTGTTTTTT. Combining the CDR3 with reference TRBV2 and TRBJ1-4 gives the whole variable domain EPEVTQTPSHQVTQMGQEVILRCVPISNHLYFYWYRQILGQKVEFLVSFYNNEISEKSEIFDDQFSVERPDGSNFTLKIRSTKLEDSAMYFCASSEADRGWDEKLFFGSGTQLSVL.

The rearrangement uses TRBV6-1 and TRBJ1-5; possible D gene TRBD1, 6 bases. Trimming removed 4 bases from V and 0 bases from J, with 13 bases in between. The CDR3 is 16 residues long. CDR1 and CDR2 (germline): MNHNS, SASEGT. This CDR3 reads CASSGTTGFSNQPQHF. In nucleotides, the CDR3 is TGTGCCAGCAGTGGGACGACAGGCTTTAGCAATCAGCCCCAGCATTTT.

The rearrangement links TRBV3-1 (or the pseudogene TRBV3-2) to TRBJ2-6, with D unclear. The CDR3 loop spans 12 amino acids. CDR1 is LGHDT and CDR2 is YNNKEL in the germline V gene (reference sequence). V dropped 8 bases and J dropped 2 bases, with 4 bases sitting between them. The CDR3 here is CASSTGANVLTF. CDR3 bases: TGTGCCAGCTCCACTGGGGCCAACGTCCTGACTTTC.

This clone has only one observation. The V call is TRBV7-9, the J call TRBJ2-1; D call uncertain. V lost 4 bases and J 7 bases, leaving 8 bases between the germline ends. From germline, CDR1 is SEHNR and CDR2 FQNEAQ (reference sequence). The CDR3 contains 12 residues. The CDR3 DNA reads TGTGCCAGCAGCTCCGACAAGAATGAGCAGTTCTTC. It yields the protein CASSSDKNEQFF.

The CDR3 protein is CASSEPGQASTGELFF. CDR3 nucleotide sequence: TGTGCCAGCAGTGAACCGGGACAGGCTTCAACCGGGGAGCTGTTTTTT. The gene calls are TRBV2 and TRBJ2-2; 8 positions match TRBD1. CDR1 SNHLY and CDR2 FYNNEI come from the germline V gene. The V gene end was trimmed by 2 bases and the J gene end by 5 bases; junction bases not matched to a gene: 7. The CDR3 contains 16 residues.

The rearrangement uses TRBV5-1 and TRBJ2-3; 8 bases map to TRBD1. Germline V lookup: CDR1 SGHRS, CDR2 YFSETQ. Trimming removed 2 bases from V and 4 bases from J; junction bases left unmatched: 6. This CDR3 comprises 15 residues. The CDR3 spells CASSLLGQGPDTQYF. CDR3 in DNA: TGCGCCAGCAGCTTATTAGGACAGGGACCAGATACGCAGTATTTT. Using reference TRBV5-1 and TRBJ2-3 for the parts outside the CDR3, the full variable domain is KAGVTQTPRYLIKTRGQQVTLSCSPISGHRSVSWYQQTPGQGLQFLFEYFSETQRNKGNFPGRFSGRQFSNSRSEMNVSTLELGDSALYLCASSLLGQGPDTQYFGPGTRLTVL.

This chain connects TRBV19 to TRBJ1-6; 7 bases align to TRBD1. The CDR3 totals 15 residues. V shed 2 bases and J 7 bases; nucleotides not matched to a gene: 5. The germline CDR1 and CDR2 sequences are LNHDA and SQIVND (reference sequence). The CDR3 nucleotides are TGTGCCAGTAGTATAACTACAGGGGAAAATTCACCCCTCCACTTT. Its protein is CASSITTGENSPLHF.

V and J are TRBV19 and TRBJ1-2; D is undetermined. Germline CDR1 and CDR2: LNHDA and SQIVND (reference sequence). The CDR3 is 14 residues long. Between the trimmed V and J ends, which lost 3 bases and 0 bases, there was a span of 8 bases. The CDR3 protein is CASSIFSSNYGYTF. CDR3 nucleotide sequence: TGTGCCAGTAGTATTTTCAGTTCTAACTATGGCTACACCTTC.

V usage is TRBV6-5 and J usage is TRBJ2-7, with no clear D. The CDR3 contains 14 residues. V gave up 3 bases and J gave up 5 bases, with 14 bases separating them. Per germline, CDR1 MNHEY and CDR2 SVGAGI. For the CDR3, the DNA is TGTGCCAGCAGTTATGACGCCAGTCGCCACGAGCAGTACTTC. It is translated as CASSYDASRHEQYF.

This clone showed up just once. This chain connects TRBV18 to TRBJ2-6, with 8 bases aligning to TRBD1. J was trimmed by 6 bases and V by 4 bases; bases with no gene match: 8. Germline V gene sequence: CDR1 KGHSH, CDR2 LQKENI. The CDR3 is 16 residues long. CDR3 nucleotides: TGTGCCAGCTCACAGACAGGGGCCGCCTTGGCCAACGTCCTGACTTTC. It translates to CASSQTGAALANVLTF.